Below are 32 T cell receptor beta chains sequenced from a single sample in a study of tumor and adjacent non-tumor tissue in lung cancer. No cell sorting was done before RNA was extracted from the tissue. TCRbeta libraries were built with three rounds of nested PCR, modified from ARM-PCR. TCRdb used MiXCR to reprocess the multiplex PCR reads, holding one entry per CDR3 protein. The table shows approximately 140,000 distinct CDR3 sequences, with around two thirds occurring only once. The sequencing sample was made of lung tumor tissue. The receptors derive from a man aged 55 to 70 with small cell lung cancer.

This clonotype was counted at least ten times. The chain recombines TRBV11-3 with TRBJ2-2; D not certain. Germline CDR1 and CDR2: SGHNT and YENEEA. This CDR3 spans 14 amino acids. Trimming took 3 bases from V and 7 from J, leaving 12 bases between them. DNA of the CDR3: TGTGCCAGCAGCTTCGATAGGGATGGCGGGGAGCTGTTTTTT. Translation gives CASSFDRDGGELFF.

This chain joins TRBV30 and TRBJ1-4; no firm D call. CDR1 and CDR2 from the germline V gene are GTSNPN and SVGIG (reference sequence). The ends were cut back, 2 bases at V and 5 bases at J, with 3 bases in the middle. The length of the CDR3 is 11 residues. The CDR3 loop is CAWSRNEKLFF. DNA of the CDR3: TGTGCCTGGAGTCGGAATGAAAAACTGTTTTTT.

This clonotype was counted once. A read error may explain this, as a much larger clone is one base away. The chain recombines TRBV6-6 with TRBJ2-3, with a weak D call TRBD1 (5 bases). V lost 6 bases, J lost 11 bases, and 15 bases lay in between. The germline gives CDR1 MNHNY, CDR2 SVGAGI (reference sequence). CDR3 length equals 12 residues. CDR3 coding DNA: TGTGCCAGCAGCCGAAAGGACATTGGGCAGTATTTT. The encoded protein is CASSRKDIGQYF.

Concerning this clonotype itself: A much larger clone sits a single nucleotide away, making a read error possible. The CDR3 end shows no conserved phenylalanine or tryptophan, and so a read error is likely. The chain carries TRBV20-1 and TRBJ1-2; D remains ambiguous. The ends were cut back, 6 bases at V and 5 bases at J, with 19 bases in the middle. The germline V gene has CDR1 DFQATT and CDR2 SNEGSKA (reference sequence). CDR3 length: 14 residues. The CDR3 is CSATKAAAGYGYTL. CDR3 sequence (DNA): TGCAGTGCCACCAAGGCAGCGGCGGGGTATGGCTACACCTTG.

This clonotype occurred many times. The chain recombines TRBV11-1 with TRBJ2-1, with TRBD1 as a possible D gene (6 bases). The V end lost 6 bases, the J end lost 3 bases, and 18 bases lay between the germline ends. CDR1 is SGHAT, CDR2 FQDESV, per germline (reference sequence). This CDR3 comprises 16 residues. DNA of the CDR3: TGTGCCAGCAGAACTTTTGGGGAAGGGGGCTACAATGAGCAGTTCTTC. Amino acids: CASRTFGEGGYNEQFF.

This clonotype was observed once. One end of the junction does not line up with germline, which may come from a read error. The chain combines TRBV29-1 with TRBJ2-4; tentative D call: TRBD1 (5 bases). The CDR3 is 15 residues long. From germline, CDR1 is SQVTM and CDR2 ANQGSEA. The DNA for the CDR3 is TGCGGCGTACAGACAGACACGCTAGCCAAAAACATTCAGTACTTC. The encoded protein is CGVQTDTLAKNIQYF.

J is TRBJ2-1 and V is TRBV5-1; D may correspond to TRBD1 or TRBD2 (6 bases each). There are 16 residues in the CDR3. Germline V CDR1 and CDR2: SGHRS, YFSETQ. Trimming cost V 5 bases and J 0 bases, with 15 bases left between them. As DNA, the CDR3 is TGCGCCAGCAGACCCTCCGGGGGCAGCTCCTACAATGAGCAGTTCTTC. Its translation: CASRPSGGSSYNEQFF.

As concerns this clonotype: Sequence at one end of the junction differs from germline and may be a read error. The V gene is TRBV11-2, the J gene TRBJ1-2; TRBD1 might be the D (5 bases). CDR1 and CDR2 from the germline V gene are SGHAT and FQNNGV. The CDR3 loop spans 15 amino acids. CDR3 nucleotide sequence: TGTGTCAGCAGAGCGACGGGGACGGTACTACGCGGCTACACCTTC. Translation: CVSRATGTVLRGYTF.

By its share, this clonotype is medium-sized (0.01 to 0.1%). The V call is TRBV12-3 or TRBV12-4, the J call TRBJ2-7; 8 bases are shared with TRBD1. After removal of 6 bases from V and 4 bases from J, the junction contained 5 bases not matched to a gene. The CDR3 runs to 13 residues. The chain's CDR3 is CASSRQGRYEQYF. The CDR3 DNA reads as TGTGCCAGCAGCCGACAGGGGAGGTACGAGCAGTACTTC.

As for this clonotype: At one end the junction does not follow the germline gene, possibly because of a read error. V is TRBV20-1 and J is TRBJ1-1; maybe TRBD1 (5 bases). This CDR3 spans 15 amino acids. Germline-derived CDR1 and CDR2 are DFQATT and SNEGSKA (reference sequence). CDR3 sequence (DNA): TGCAGAGCTAGGGGAGCGGTATGGATGAACACTGAAGCTTTCTTT. Its protein is CRARGAVWMNTEAFF.

The table lists this clonotype with a count of one. The rearrangement links TRBV29-1 to TRBJ2-1, with 8 bases aligning to TRBD2. The CDR3 totals 15 residues. V was clipped by 4 bases and J by 8 bases; unmatched bases: 13. CDR1 is SQVTM, CDR2 ANQGSEA, per germline. In nucleotides, the CDR3 is TGCAGCGTTGGACTAGCGCGAAATAAGGCGGATGAGCAGTTCTTC. Residues: CSVGLARNKADEQFF.

The CDR3 DNA follows: TGTGCCAACAGGAAGACTAGCGGTAACACAGATACGCAGTATTTT. The encoded protein is CANRKTSGNTDTQYF. V usage is TRBV28 and J usage is TRBJ2-3; 9 bases map to TRBD2. The CDR3 contains 15 residues. Germline V gene lookup returns CDR1 MDHEN and CDR2 SYDVKM. The V gene end was trimmed by 10 bases and the J gene end by 2 bases; junction bases not matched to a gene: 10.

This clonotype was observed a handful of times. This chain's CDR3 is CASSERRQGSYSNQPQHF. The CDR3 coding sequence is TGTGCCAGCAGTGAGAGGCGACAGGGAAGTTATAGCAATCAGCCCCAGCATTTT. The J gene is TRBJ1-5, the V gene TRBV2; 7 positions agree with TRBD1. Per the germline V gene, CDR1 is SNHLY and CDR2 is FYNNEI. The V and J ends lost 3 bases and 0 bases, in that order; junction bases with no gene match: 11. The CDR3 runs to 18 residues. Full variable domain (missing parts from reference TRBV2 and TRBJ1-5): EPEVTQTPSHQVTQMGQEVILRCVPISNHLYFYWYRQILGQKVEFLVSFYNNEISEKSEIFDDQFSVERPDGSNFTLKIRSTKLEDSAMYFCASSERRQGSYSNQPQHFGDGTRLSIL.

This clonotype was observed a few times. The chain uses TRBV5-1 and TRBJ2-2, with 9 bases matching TRBD1. The CDR3 spans 14 residues. Germline loops: CDR1 SGHRS, CDR2 YFSETQ. Trimming removed 5 bases from V and 7 bases from J; junction bases left unmatched: 6. The CDR3 nucleotides read TGCGCCAGCAGTGGGACAGGGATGGTCGGGGAGCTGTTTTTT. It translates to CASSGTGMVGELFF.

The chain carries TRBV6-5 and TRBJ2-7; D possibly uses TRBD1 or TRBD2 (7 bases each). CDR1 and CDR2 (germline): MNHEY, SVGAGI. This CDR3 is built from 15 residues. The CDR3 DNA reads TGCGCCTGCAGGGGGGGGCTAGCGCCAGGTTACGAGCAGTACGTC. Encoded protein: CACRGGLAPGYEQYV.

The chain has TRBV20-1 and TRBJ1-1; D not resolved. This CDR3 has 12 amino acids. Germline CDR1 DFQATT, CDR2 SNEGSKA (reference sequence). Trimming pared 2 bases from V and 13 bases from J, leaving 17 bases between. In nucleotides, the CDR3 is TGCAGTGCTAGACACGACCGAGGGCGGGATTTCTTT. Translating gives CSARHDRGRDFF.

Notes on this clonotype: This sequence may be a read error, since a much larger clone differs from it by one base. The rearrangement joins TRBV20-1 to TRBJ2-2; D possibly corresponds to TRBD1 (5 bases). V lost 0 bases and J lost 5, with 13 bases in between. The CDR3 runs 15 residues. Germline V gene sequence: CDR1 DFQATT, CDR2 SNEGSKA (reference sequence). The CDR3 coding sequence is TGCAGTGCTAGAGAGGGGCATGGTGTAACCGGGGAGCTGTTTTTT. The encoded protein is CSAREGHGVTGELFF.

Ten or more counts support this clonotype. The chain links TRBV4-2 to TRBJ2-3; D is unresolved. Germline V gives CDR1 LGHNA, CDR2 YNFKEQ. V was trimmed by 3 bases and J by 6 bases, leaving 10 bases between them. This CDR3 is 13 amino acids long. CDR3 residues: CASSQIPQDTQYF. As DNA, the CDR3 is TGTGCCAGCAGCCAGATACCCCAGGATACGCAGTATTTT.

As for this clonotype: The junction and the germline gene differ at one end; a read error may be behind it. The rearrangement joins TRBV11-2 to TRBJ2-1; no definite D call. Germline assignment: CDR1 SGHAT and CDR2 FQNNGV. The CDR3 extends over 15 amino acids. CDR3 in DNA: TGTGACAGCAGCTTAGTAGGCCTTCCTCTAAAGGAGCAGTTCTTC. Its protein is CDSSLVGLPLKEQFF.

Turning to this clonotype: This sequence may be a read error, since a much larger clone differs from it by one base. The V gene is TRBV29-1, the J gene TRBJ2-7; a possible D gene is TRBD1 (5 bases). The germline V and J ends were trimmed by 2 bases and 3 bases, with 14 bases remaining between them. The germline gives CDR1 SQVTM, CDR2 ANQGSEA. The CDR3 totals 14 residues. CDR3 in amino acids: CSVEPWGAYYEQYF. For the CDR3, the DNA is TGCAGCGTTGAACCATGGGGCGCGTACTACGAGCAGTACTTC.

A note on this clonotype: Germline and junction disagree at one end, which may indicate a read error. The rearrangement joins TRBV12-3 or TRBV12-4 to TRBJ1-1; D is ambiguous. This CDR3 comprises 13 residues. For the CDR3, the DNA is TGTGCTAGCAGCTGGGCGATTGACACTGAAGCTTTCTTT. Protein sequence: CASSWAIDTEAFF.

The J gene is TRBJ2-5, the V gene TRBV20-1; tentative D call: TRBD2 (5 bases). Trimming took off 6 bases at V and 3 bases at J, with 8 bases between the two ends. This CDR3 region has 11 residues. The germline V gene has CDR1 DFQATT and CDR2 SNEGSKA (reference sequence). The CDR3 nucleotides read TGCAGTGCCCTCGGGAAAGAGACCCAGTACTTC. It is translated as CSALGKETQYF.

Notes on this clonotype: With a much larger clone just one base away, this may be a read error. The CDR3 loop is CSVDNRYRGRTEAFF. The CDR3 bases are TGCAGCGTTGACAATAGATACAGGGGGCGGACTGAAGCTTTCTTT. The chain joins TRBV29-1 to TRBJ1-1, with TRBD1 matching 9 bases. CDR3 size: 15 residues. The V gene end was trimmed by 3 bases and the J gene end by 5 bases; junction bases not matched to a gene: 10. Germline values: CDR1 SQVTM, CDR2 ANQGSEA.

On this clonotype itself: Given a much more abundant clone one base away, this may be a read error. In nucleotides, the CDR3 is TGCAGTGCTCGTTACAGAAAAGAGACCCAGTACTTC. Its translation is CSARYRKETQYF. The chain has TRBV20-1 and TRBJ2-5, with D hard to call. The CDR3 runs to 12 residues. With 5 bases removed from V and 3 bases from J, the gap between germline ends came to 10 bases. Germline V CDR1 and CDR2: DFQATT, SNEGSKA (reference sequence).

As for this clonotype: A read error is possible here, since a much larger clone lies one base away. The chain has TRBV5-1 and TRBJ2-2; D is perhaps TRBD1 (6 bases). The CDR3 has 14 residues. The V gene lost 8 bases and the J gene lost 1 base, with 12 bases spanning the gap. CDR1 and CDR2 from the germline V gene are SGHRS and YFSETQ. CDR3 nucleotide sequence: TGCGCCAGACGTAGGACAGAGAACACCGGGGAGCTGTTTTTT. Residues: CARRRTENTGELFF.

The chain couples TRBV20-1 to TRBJ2-4, with D maybe TRBD2 (5 bases). This CDR3 has 15 residues. CDR1 DFQATT and CDR2 SNEGSKA come from the germline V gene (reference sequence). Between the trimmed V and J ends, which lost 7 bases and 4 bases, there was a span of 20 bases. CDR3 sequence (DNA): TGCAGTGTTCAGGTTGGGCGGGCATTTAAAAACATTCAGTACTTC. Translated, it gives CSVQVGRAFKNIQYF.

Of note for this clonotype: The junction departs from the called germline gene at one end, perhaps through a read error. V is TRBV11-2 and J is TRBJ2-1; TRBD2 might be the D (6 bases). This CDR3 is built from 15 residues. In germline, CDR1 is SGHAT, CDR2 FQNNGV. CDR3 in DNA: TGTGCCAGCAGCTTAGTTGGCGGGACCTACAACGATCAGTTTTTC. Its protein is CASSLVGGTYNDQFF.

A word on this clonotype: Just one base apart from a much larger clone, this may be a read error. V is TRBV5-4 and J is TRBJ2-5, with D maybe TRBD2 (5 bases). The CDR3 sequence is 12 residues long. Germline V gene data show CDR1 as SGHNT and CDR2 as YYREEE (reference sequence). Written as DNA, the CDR3 is TGTGTCAGCGGCGACCACGACGAGACCCAGTACTTC. Encoded protein: CVSGDHDETQYF.

A remark on this clonotype: A much larger clone differs from this one at a single base, so this may be a read error. The chain employs TRBV5-1 and TRBJ2-2; 10 bases agree with TRBD2. The CDR3 is 16 residues long. Germline CDR1 SGHRS, CDR2 YFSETQ. The CDR3 here is CASSLGLAEDTGELLF. The CDR3 DNA is TGCGCCAGCAGCCTAGGACTAGCGGAGGACACCGGGGAGCTGTTATTT.

This sequence joins TRBV20-1 and TRBJ2-3; D is unresolved. Per germline, CDR1 DFQATT and CDR2 SNEGSKA (reference sequence). The CDR3 spans 14 residues. V shed 4 bases and J shed 0 bases, with 11 bases lying between them. CDR3 DNA: TGCAGTGCTACGGGTAGAGGAAGCACAGATACGCAGTATTTT. Its protein product is CSATGRGSTDTQYF.

This clonotype showed up just a few times. The chain links TRBV29-1 to TRBJ1-6; D perhaps matches TRBD1 (6 bases). V was cut by 4 bases and J by 7 bases, with 11 bases left in between. The germline gives CDR1 SQVTM, CDR2 ANQGSEA. This CDR3 region has 13 residues. The CDR3 loop is CSVGRDTNSPLHF. DNA of the CDR3: TGCAGCGTTGGTCGGGACACCAATTCACCCCTCCACTTT.

The chain couples TRBV6-1 to TRBJ2-5, with TRBD2 identical over 8 bases. The germline V gene encodes CDR1 MNHNS and CDR2 SASEGT. Trimming removed 7 bases from V and 5 bases from J; junction bases left unmatched: 6. The CDR3 consists of 13 residues. This CDR3 is CASTAGVFETQYF. Written as DNA, the CDR3 is TGTGCCAGCACAGCGGGAGTCTTCGAGACCCAGTACTTC.